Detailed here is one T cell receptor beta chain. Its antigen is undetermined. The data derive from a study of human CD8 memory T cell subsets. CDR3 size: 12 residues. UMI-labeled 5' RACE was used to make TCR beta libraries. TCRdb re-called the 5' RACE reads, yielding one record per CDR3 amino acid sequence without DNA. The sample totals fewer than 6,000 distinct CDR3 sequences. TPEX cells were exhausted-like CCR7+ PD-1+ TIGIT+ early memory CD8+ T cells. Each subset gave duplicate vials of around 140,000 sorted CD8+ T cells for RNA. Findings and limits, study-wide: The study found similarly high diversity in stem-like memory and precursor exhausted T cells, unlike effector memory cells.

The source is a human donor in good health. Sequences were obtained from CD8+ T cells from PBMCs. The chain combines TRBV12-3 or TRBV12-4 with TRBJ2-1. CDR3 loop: CASSLGANEQFF.